This T cell receptor (beta chain) was identified during a study of blood T cells in healthy people across ages. Findings and limits, study-wide: Higher diversity, along with more naive CD4+ cells, distinguished long-lived donors from aged donors.

A second PCR, run for roughly 7 to 12 cycles, used a sample-barcoded 5' primer plus a J-beta primer mix. From the 5' RACE reads, TCRdb called clonotypes with MiXCR, one entry per CDR3 protein. The sample shows about 1.5 million distinct CDR3 sequences, roughly 43% of them seen only once. This CDR3 has 11 amino acids. Germline V gene data show CDR1 as SQVTM and CDR2 as ANQGSEA. Trimming shortened V by 6 bases and J by 3 bases, and 8 bases separated the two germline ends. This clonotype was observed many times. The antigen is unknown. V and J are TRBV29-1 and TRBJ1-2; D is uncertain. The sample was blood. The TCR sequence derives from a young woman in good health. The CDR3: CSVGSDYGYTF. The CDR3 bases are TGCAGCGTCGGATCGGACTATGGCTACACCTTC.